One and the same sample provided the 21 T cell receptor beta chains below, sequenced in a study of TIL therapy for anti-PD-1-resistant metastatic lung cancer. Sequencing used immunoSEQ v3. Method: immunoSEQ multiplex PCR; TCRdb's copy keeps in-frame clones and lacks some. Seen here are tens of thousands of clones, approximately 69% observed once, and the top ten hold over 6.5%. Time point denoted: pre-treatment sample, taken before nivolumab and TIL therapy. The material sequenced was blood, taken at baseline. All receptors derive from a person aged 25-85 years with non-small cell lung cancer.

This clone came up once. The chain's CDR3 is CASRFSPLLAGPHNEQFF. The DNA for the CDR3 is TGCGCCAGCAGGTTCTCCCCCTTACTAGCGGGACCCCACAATGAGCAGTTCTTC. The chain uses TRBV5-1 and TRBJ2-1, with TRBD2 identical over 10 bases. This CDR3 is built from 18 residues. The junction had 16 bases not matched to a gene; V was cut back by 5 bases and J by 5 bases. From germline, CDR1 is SGHRS and CDR2 YFSETQ.

This clone was detected only once. The gene calls are TRBV7-3 and TRBJ2-1; D gene uncertain. V dropped 1 base and J dropped 4 bases, with 5 bases sitting between them. CDR1 and CDR2 (germline): SGHTA, FQGTGA. The CDR3 totals 13 residues. CDR3 sequence (DNA): TGTGCCAGCAGCTTAAACGGATACAATGAGCAGTTCTTC. It yields the protein CASSLNGYNEQFF.

V gene TRBV28 combines with J gene TRBJ1-2; TRBD1 might be the D (6 bases). Germline assignment: CDR1 MDHEN and CDR2 SYDVKM. The CDR3 sequence is 16 residues long. Deletions cut 6 bases from V and 1 base from J, with 18 bases between. The CDR3 spells CASRPPGGFLNYGYTF. In DNA, the CDR3 is TGTGCCAGCAGACCTCCCGGGGGCTTCCTTAACTATGGCTACACCTTC.

This chain joins TRBV6-1 and TRBJ2-7; 13 nucleotides match TRBD2. Germline V gene data show CDR1 as MNHNS and CDR2 as SASEGT. J was trimmed by 7 bases and V by 1 base; bases with no gene match: 4. This CDR3 has 15 amino acids. CDR3 nucleotides: TGTGCCAGCAGTGAAGAACTAGCGGGAGGGTTTGAGCAGTACTTC. This sequence encodes CASSEELAGGFEQYF.

The chain carries TRBV27 and TRBJ2-1; D not certain. V was shortened by 1 base and J by 1 base, with 20 bases between the two germline ends. The germline V gene has CDR1 MNHEY and CDR2 SMNVEV (reference sequence). The CDR3 covers 19 residues. In DNA, the CDR3 is TGTGCCAGCAGTTTATTTTCCCTACACCCCAACCCTTCCTACAATGAGCAGTTCTTC. Its protein is CASSLFSLHPNPSYNEQFF.

This clone was observed a few times. The rearrangement links TRBV6-5 to TRBJ1-1; D is unresolved. CDR1 and CDR2 (germline): MNHEY, SVGAGI. The CDR3 is 15 amino acids. V lost 4 bases, J lost 5 bases, and 17 bases lay in between. The CDR3 bases are TGTGCCAGCAGTTTCGGAGGGAAGGGTGAGACTGAAGCTTTCTTT. Amino acid sequence: CASSFGGKGETEAFF.

The CDR3: CASSPTGVGNQPQHF. In DNA form, the CDR3 reads TGTGCCAGCAGCCCCACAGGGGTTGGCAATCAGCCCCAGCATTTT. The V and J genes are TRBV5-8 and TRBJ1-5; 7 nucleotides agree with TRBD1. This CDR3 region has 15 residues. The V gene end was trimmed by 4 bases and the J gene end by 2 bases; junction bases not matched to a gene: 6. Germline values: CDR1 SGHTS, CDR2 YDEGEE.

The V and J genes are TRBV30 and TRBJ1-6; D gene unclear. V lost 7 bases, J lost 9 bases, and 16 bases lay in between. The CDR3 is 13 amino acids. Germline lookup yields CDR1 GTSNPN and CDR2 SVGIG (reference sequence). The CDR3 region is CALITRNSSPLHF. Here the CDR3 DNA reads TGTGCCTTGATAACACGGAATTCTTCACCCCTCCACTTT.

This rearrangement joins TRBV5-8 to TRBJ2-2; 7 bases are shared with TRBD1. Germline V gene sequence: CDR1 SGHTS, CDR2 YDEGEE. The CDR3 spans 16 residues. Trimming cost V 0 bases and J 5 bases; bases outside gene matches: 7. The CDR3 spells CASSLDIDRVTGELFF. In DNA form, the CDR3 reads TGTGCCAGCAGCTTGGACATTGACAGGGTAACCGGGGAGCTGTTTTTT.

This chain links TRBV7-6 with TRBJ2-1; unclear D gene. Trimming removed 1 base from V and 12 bases from J, with 16 bases in between. The CDR3 runs 14 residues. Germline V lookup: CDR1 SGHVS, CDR2 FNYEAQ. In nucleotides, the CDR3 is TGTGCCAGCAGCTTAGGATCTGGTGGCTCCACGCAGTTCTTC. Its translation: CASSLGSGGSTQFF.

The CDR3 DNA follows: TGTGCCAGCCAACAGGCCCTGAACACCGGGGAGCTGTTTTTT. The encoded protein is CASQQALNTGELFF. This chain links TRBV2 with TRBJ2-2, with D perhaps TRBD1 (5 bases). The CDR3 consists of 14 residues. Trimming took off 8 bases at V and 1 base at J, with 11 bases between the two ends. Germline CDR1 reads SNHLY; CDR2 reads FYNNEI.

The V gene is TRBV19, the J gene TRBJ2-1; 7 bases are shared with TRBD2. The J segment lost 3 bases and the V segment lost 1 base, leaving 0 bases of the junction unmatched. CDR1 and CDR2 (germline): LNHDA, SQIVND (reference sequence). CDR3 size: 14 residues. CDR3 nucleotides: TGTGCCAGTAGTATAGGGACTAGCTACAATGAGCAGTTCTTC. It translates to CASSIGTSYNEQFF.

DNA for the CDR3: TGCGCCAGCAGCCGCCTCGGGGGGAGGGATGAAAAACTGTTTTTT. Translation: CASSRLGGRDEKLFF. The J gene is TRBJ1-4, the V gene TRBV5-1; D is possibly TRBD1 (5 bases). Germline CDR1 is SGHRS and CDR2 is YFSETQ. Trimming pared 4 bases from V and 6 bases from J, leaving 16 bases between. The CDR3 runs to 15 residues.

The chain carries TRBV4-1 and TRBJ1-2; no firm D call. The CDR3 is made up of 14 amino acids. V was shortened by 1 base and J by 8 bases, with 14 bases between the two germline ends. The germline gives CDR1 MGHRA, CDR2 YSYEKL. The chain's CDR3 is CASSQAVHSYGYTF. The CDR3 DNA reads as TGCGCCAGCAGCCAAGCGGTTCATTCCTACGGCTACACCTTC.

V and J are TRBV7-9 and TRBJ2-7; D possibly corresponds to TRBD1 (6 bases). The CDR3 spans 14 residues. Germline V gene sequence: CDR1 SEHNR, CDR2 FQNEAQ (reference sequence). V was clipped by 5 bases and J by 0 bases, with 11 bases between them. The CDR3, as DNA: TGTGCCAGCAGCGATGGACAGAACTCCTACGAGCAGTACTTC. Its translation: CASSDGQNSYEQYF. Based on the CDR3 plus reference TRBV7-9 and TRBJ2-7, the full variable domain is DTGVSQNPRHKITKRGQNVTFRCDPISEHNRLYWYRQTLGQGPEFLTYFQNEAQLEKSRLLSDRFSAERPKGSFSTLEIQRTEQGDSAMYLCASSDGQNSYEQYFGPGTRLTVT.

This clone was found a few times. The chain couples TRBV6-5 to TRBJ1-4, with 7 bases lining up with TRBD1. Germline CDR1 and CDR2: MNHEY and SVGAGI. Unmatched junction bases numbered 9, after V lost 6 bases and J lost 8 bases. This CDR3 region has 14 residues. The DNA for the CDR3 is TGTGCCAGCAGACCCCTCGGGACAGAGGAAAAACTGTTTTTT. Amino acids: CASRPLGTEEKLFF.

This clone has only one observation. The V call is TRBV7-2, the J call TRBJ1-4, with a tentative D call TRBD1 (5 bases). Germline CDR1 reads SGHTA; CDR2 reads FQGNSA. The CDR3 loop spans 14 amino acids. Deletions cut 3 bases from V and 7 bases from J, with 12 bases between. The chain's CDR3 is CASSFQGESEKLFF. In DNA, the CDR3 is TGTGCCAGCAGCTTCCAGGGCGAATCTGAAAAACTGTTTTTT.

The chain combines TRBV19 with TRBJ1-2; D is undetermined. The V and J ends lost 4 bases and 11 bases respectively, with 11 bases between them. The germline V gene has CDR1 LNHDA and CDR2 SQIVND (reference sequence). The CDR3 runs 11 residues. The CDR3 coding sequence is TGTGCCAGTAGTAATGGACTCAGGTACACCTTC. Its protein product is CASSNGLRYTF.

This clone has a single count. This sequence joins TRBV14 and TRBJ2-7; 9 bases are a match to TRBD1. CDR3 length: 15 residues. Unmatched junction bases numbered 5, after V lost 0 bases and J lost 5 bases. The V gene's germline CDR1 is SGHDN and CDR2 FVKESK. The chain's CDR3 is CASSQDPWDRDEQYF. In DNA form, the CDR3 reads TGTGCCAGCAGCCAAGATCCGTGGGACAGGGACGAGCAGTACTTC.

V is TRBV27 and J is TRBJ2-3; TRBD2 matches at 14 bases. Per germline, CDR1 MNHEY and CDR2 SMNVEV (reference sequence). The CDR3 spans 20 residues. The J segment lost 6 bases and the V segment lost 5 bases, leaving 19 bases of the junction unmatched. The CDR3 sequence: CASSDLTLWTSGGTLDTQYF. The CDR3 coding sequence is TGTGCCAGCAGTGACCTTACACTGTGGACTAGCGGGGGGACACTCGATACGCAGTATTTT.

This clone showed up just a few times. The V and J genes are TRBV30 and TRBJ1-5, with D maybe TRBD1 (5 bases). CDR1 GTSNPN and CDR2 SVGIG come from the germline V gene (reference sequence). Between the trimmed V and J ends, which lost 2 bases and 5 bases, there was a span of 10 bases. This CDR3 region has 13 residues. The CDR3 bases are TGTGCCTGGAGTTACGGGGGTGATCAGCCCCAGCATTTT. Its protein product is CAWSYGGDQPQHF.